These 22 T cell receptor beta chains share one sample of origin, sequenced in a study of T cells after yellow fever vaccination. TCRdb itself ran the 5' RACE reads through MiXCR, one entry per CDR3 protein. The data contain 450,000 to 550,000 distinct CDR3 sequences, about a fifth of them singletons. Here the sequenced sample was PBMCs, taken less than 25 days after the first yellow fever vaccination. The receptors come from a man between 18 and 29 years old who received the YFV17D yellow fever vaccine.

There are a few counts of this clonotype. The chain has TRBV4-3 and TRBJ2-1; possible D gene TRBD1, 5 bases. The V and J ends lost 3 bases and 7 bases respectively, with 10 bases between them. There are 13 residues in the CDR3. Per the germline V gene, CDR1 is LGHNA and CDR2 is YSLEER. The CDR3 sequence is CASSQETGNEQFF. The CDR3 bases are TGCGCCAGCAGCCAGGAAACAGGAAATGAGCAGTTCTTC.

In its sample, this clonotype was seen a few times. The chain joins TRBV29-1 to TRBJ2-1; tentatively, D is TRBD1 (6 bases). The CDR3 runs to 16 residues. V shed 6 bases and J shed 2 bases, with 20 bases lying between them. The germline V gene encodes CDR1 SQVTM and CDR2 ANQGSEA. The CDR3 DNA sequence: TGCAGCGTAAATCCTCAGGGGTTCAGGACCTACAATGAGCAGTTCTTC. It encodes CSVNPQGFRTYNEQFF.

The chain carries TRBV6-2 or TRBV6-3 and TRBJ2-7; the D gene could be TRBD1 or TRBD2 (5 bases each). The length of the CDR3 is 15 residues. Germline V gene data show CDR1 as MNHEY and CDR2 as SVGEGT. V was clipped by 7 bases and J by 2 bases, with 18 bases between them. The chain's CDR3 is CASTNRDGNPYEQYF. The CDR3 DNA is TGTGCCAGCACCAACCGGGACGGCAATCCCTACGAGCAGTACTTC.

The genes are TRBV7-8 and TRBJ1-2, with 11 bases matching TRBD1. The CDR3 extends over 16 amino acids. Germline V gene sequence: CDR1 SGHVS, CDR2 FQNEAQ. Trimming cost V 2 bases and J 4 bases; bases outside gene matches: 6. The CDR3 spells CASSLQPGQGGYGYTF. CDR3 nucleotide sequence: TGTGCCAGCAGCTTACAACCGGGACAGGGGGGCTATGGCTACACCTTC.

The rearrangement links TRBV7-2 to TRBJ1-5; D is ambiguous. The CDR3 is made up of 15 amino acids. Germline CDR1 is SGHTA and CDR2 is FQGNSA. The V end was cut by 3 bases, the J end by 3 bases, with 12 bases between. CDR3 bases: TGTGCCAGCAGCTTGCGATCCTCGGTCAATCAGCCCCAGCATTTT. This codes for CASSLRSSVNQPQHF.

This clonotype occurred a few times. The CDR3 nucleotides read TGTGCCAGCAGTTTAGAGGCGAGCCTAGCGGCTCGCACAGATACGCAGTATTTT. It codes for CASSLEASLAARTDTQYF. The V and J genes are TRBV12-3 or TRBV12-4 and TRBJ2-3; the match to TRBD2 covers 7 bases. V shed 1 base, J shed 1 base, and the junction held 11 bases outside the gene matches. The CDR3 has 18 amino acids.

The chain recombines TRBV6-5 with TRBJ2-2; 7 bases agree with TRBD2. The CDR3 runs to 16 residues. The junction had 6 bases not matched to a gene; V was cut back by 4 bases and J by 1 base. CDR1 is MNHEY and CDR2 is SVGAGI in the germline V gene. The CDR3 loop reads CASSWGGTQNTGELFF. Here the CDR3 DNA reads TGTGCCAGCAGTTGGGGGGGGACCCAGAACACCGGGGAGCTGTTTTTT.

V gene TRBV27 combines with J gene TRBJ1-2; no clear D. Germline V CDR1 and CDR2: MNHEY, SMNVEV (reference sequence). The germline V and J ends were trimmed by 8 bases and 6 bases, with 10 bases remaining between them. The CDR3 has 11 residues. The CDR3, as DNA: TGTGCCAGCGGTGGGGTCGATGGCTACACCTTC. It specifies CASGGVDGYTF.

This clonotype was detected a few times. The rearrangement uses TRBV4-2 and TRBJ2-1; 13 nucleotides line up with TRBD2. The V segment lost 4 bases and the J segment 3 bases; nucleotides outside the gene matches: 6. Germline lookup yields CDR1 LGHNA and CDR2 YNFKEQ. The CDR3 spans 17 residues. Written as DNA, the CDR3 is TGTGCCAGCAGCCGGGGTGGGACTAGCGGGGTCTACAATGAGCAGTTCTTC. Translation gives CASSRGGTSGVYNEQFF.

The rearrangement joins TRBV5-1 to TRBJ2-7; D remains unclear. CDR1 SGHRS and CDR2 YFSETQ come from the germline V gene. CDR3 length equals 13 residues. V was cut by 7 bases and J by 2 bases, with 13 bases left in between. CDR3 in DNA: TGCGCCAGCGGTCCCGAAGGAGCCTACGAGCAGTACTTC. Amino acids: CASGPEGAYEQYF.

The chain carries TRBV6-1 and TRBJ2-5; 8 positions match TRBD2. This CDR3 is 14 amino acids long. Trimming cost V 8 bases and J 2 bases; bases outside gene matches: 7. Germline loops: CDR1 MNHNS, CDR2 SASEGT. Here the CDR3 DNA reads TGTGCCAGCGGCCTGGGCGGGGGGCAAGAGACCCAGTACTTC. Amino acids: CASGLGGGQETQYF.

The chain has TRBV4-2 and TRBJ1-1; D is uncertain. Trimming removed 0 bases from V and 4 bases from J, with 9 bases in between. This CDR3 region has 14 residues. Germline-derived CDR1 and CDR2 are LGHNA and YNFKEQ. The CDR3 region has the DNA TGTGCCAGCAGCCAAGATCCAATGAGCACTGAAGCTTTCTTT. It codes for CASSQDPMSTEAFF.

The CDR3 reads CASSPSRGGASNQPQHF. The CDR3 DNA sequence: TGTGCCAGCAGTCCGAGCAGGGGAGGGGCTAGCAATCAGCCCCAGCATTTT. The chain combines TRBV12-3 or TRBV12-4 with TRBJ1-5; D might be TRBD1 (6 bases). The CDR3 totals 17 residues. V was shortened by 5 bases and J by 0 bases, with 17 bases between the two germline ends.

This clonotype was observed a handful of times. This chain joins TRBV7-2 and TRBJ1-1; a weak D match, TRBD1 (6 bases). V was trimmed by 1 base and J by 4 bases, leaving 10 bases between them. CDR1 is SGHTA and CDR2 is FQGNSA in the germline V gene. This CDR3 has 14 residues. In DNA, the CDR3 is TGTGCCAGCAGCTTAGGCAGGGGATCCACTGAAGCTTTCTTT. Its translation is CASSLGRGSTEAFF.

The CDR3 loop reads CASNNLLQTGFCGYTF. CDR3 DNA: TGTGCCAGCAACAACCTCCTCCAGACAGGCTTCTGTGGCTACACCTTC. This chain uses TRBV21-1 with TRBJ1-2; the table's D call, TRBD1, has no DNA check behind it. TRBV21-1 is labeled a pseudogene. The CDR3 sequence is 16 residues long.

This clonotype was seen a handful of times. The chain is built from TRBV27 and TRBJ2-6; D gene unclear. The CDR3 is 15 residues long. CDR1 is MNHEY, CDR2 SMNVEV, per germline (reference sequence). V was clipped by 0 bases and J by 2 bases, with 5 bases between them. The CDR3 nucleotides are TGTGCCAGCAGTTTATCGCCCCCTGGGGCCAACGTCCTGACTTTC. Translated: CASSLSPPGANVLTF. Filled out from reference TRBV27 and TRBJ2-6, the complete variable domain reads EAQVTQNPRYLITVTGKKLTVTCSQNMNHEYMSWYRQDPGLGLRQIYYSMNVEVTDKGDVPEGYKVSRKEKRNFPLILESPSPNQTSLYFCASSLSPPGANVLTFGAGSRLTVL.

This chain joins TRBV7-3 and TRBJ2-3; no reliable D call. Trimming stripped 0 bases from V and 5 bases from J, with 6 bases between. The CDR3 contains 13 residues. CDR1 is SGHTA, CDR2 FQGTGA, per germline. The CDR3 region has the DNA TGTGCCAGCAGCTTAACTAAGGAAGATACGCAGTATTTT. Residues: CASSLTKEDTQYF.

The chain recombines TRBV28 with TRBJ2-1, with D perhaps assigned TRBD1 or TRBD2 (6 bases each). This CDR3 has 15 residues. V gave up 5 bases and J gave up 6 bases, with 17 bases separating them. Germline lookup yields CDR1 MDHEN and CDR2 SYDVKM. The CDR3 is CASSGAGGPGNEQFF. The CDR3 bases are TGTGCCAGCAGTGGGGCCGGGGGCCCGGGCAATGAGCAGTTCTTC. The entire variable domain, with the rest obtained from reference TRBV28 and TRBJ2-1, is as follows: DVKVTQSSRYLVKRTGEKVFLECVQDMDHENMFWYRQDPGLGLRLIYFSYDVKMKEKGDIPEGYSVSREKKERFSLILESASTNQTSMYLCASSGAGGPGNEQFFGPGTRLTVL.

The J gene is TRBJ2-3, the V gene TRBV7-6, with 9 bases aligning to TRBD1. CDR1 and CDR2 from the germline V gene are SGHVS and FNYEAQ. The length of the CDR3 is 15 residues. The V gene end was trimmed by 5 bases and the J gene end by 1 base; junction bases not matched to a gene: 4. DNA for the CDR3: TGTGCCAGCAGCAACAGGGGGCAGGGCACAGATACGCAGTATTTT. Amino acids: CASSNRGQGTDTQYF.

This clonotype was found a few times. This sequence joins TRBV4-1 and TRBJ1-1; tentatively, D is TRBD1 (5 bases). The CDR3 loop spans 12 amino acids. CDR1 and CDR2 (germline): MGHRA, YSYEKL. V was pared by 0 bases and J by 9 bases, with 8 bases between. CDR3 nucleotides: TGCGCCAGCAGCCAAGAGGCAGGGAAAGCTTTCTTT. Protein: CASSQEAGKAFF.

This clonotype came up a few times. J is TRBJ2-1 and V is TRBV4-3; 9 bases are a match to TRBD2. The germline CDR1 and CDR2 sequences are LGHNA and YSLEER. J gave up 0 bases and V 0 bases, and 9 bases lay outside the gene matches. The CDR3 loop spans 19 amino acids. The CDR3 protein is CASSQDRAGGLSSYNEQFF. For the CDR3, the DNA is TGCGCCAGCAGCCAAGATCGCGCGGGGGGGCTGAGCTCCTACAATGAGCAGTTCTTC.

The genes are TRBV29-1 and TRBJ1-2; D possibly corresponds to TRBD1 (5 bases). V lost 3 bases, J lost 5 bases, and 13 bases lay in between. Germline assignment: CDR1 SQVTM and CDR2 ANQGSEA. This CDR3 comprises 13 residues. Here the CDR3 DNA reads TGCAGCGTTGATTTCCCGACAGCTTATGGCTACACCTTC. It is translated as CSVDFPTAYGYTF.